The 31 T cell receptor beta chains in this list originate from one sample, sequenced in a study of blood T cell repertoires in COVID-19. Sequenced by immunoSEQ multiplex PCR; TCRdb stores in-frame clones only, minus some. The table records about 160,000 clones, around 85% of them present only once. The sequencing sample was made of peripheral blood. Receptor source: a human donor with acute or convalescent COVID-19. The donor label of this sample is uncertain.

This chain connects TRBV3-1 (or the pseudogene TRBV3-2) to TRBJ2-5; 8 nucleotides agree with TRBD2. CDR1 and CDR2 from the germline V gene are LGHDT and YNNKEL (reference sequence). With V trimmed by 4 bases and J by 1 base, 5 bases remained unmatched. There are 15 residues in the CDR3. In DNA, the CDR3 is TGTGCCAGCAGCCCTCAGCGGGGGCGCCAAGAGACCCAGTACTTC. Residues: CASSPQRGRQETQYF.

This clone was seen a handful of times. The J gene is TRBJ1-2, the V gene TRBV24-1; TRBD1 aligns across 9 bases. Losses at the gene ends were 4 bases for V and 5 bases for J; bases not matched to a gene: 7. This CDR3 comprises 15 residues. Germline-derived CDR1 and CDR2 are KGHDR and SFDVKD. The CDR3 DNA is TGTGCCACCAGTGACCCCACAGGGGGCGGATATGGCTACACCTTC. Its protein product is CATSDPTGGGYGYTF.

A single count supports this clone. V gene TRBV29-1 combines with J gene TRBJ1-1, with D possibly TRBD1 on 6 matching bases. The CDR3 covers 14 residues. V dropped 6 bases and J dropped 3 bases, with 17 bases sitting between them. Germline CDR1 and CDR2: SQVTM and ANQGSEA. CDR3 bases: TGCAGCGTATCTAAGACAGGAGCTTACACTGAAGCTTTCTTT. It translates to CSVSKTGAYTEAFF.

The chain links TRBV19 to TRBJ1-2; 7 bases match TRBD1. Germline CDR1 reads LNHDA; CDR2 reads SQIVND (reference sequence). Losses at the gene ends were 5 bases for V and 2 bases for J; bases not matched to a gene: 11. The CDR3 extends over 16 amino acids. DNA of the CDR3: TGTGCCAGTAGTTCCCGAGAACAACAGGGGAACTATGGCTACACCTTC. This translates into CASSSREQQGNYGYTF.

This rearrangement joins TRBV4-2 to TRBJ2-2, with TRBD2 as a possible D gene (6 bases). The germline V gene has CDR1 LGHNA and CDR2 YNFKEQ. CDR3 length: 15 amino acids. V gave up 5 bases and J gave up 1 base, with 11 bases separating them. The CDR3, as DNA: TGTGCCAGCAGCGGACCCGGGGGGAACACCGGGGAGCTGTTTTTT. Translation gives CASSGPGGNTGELFF.

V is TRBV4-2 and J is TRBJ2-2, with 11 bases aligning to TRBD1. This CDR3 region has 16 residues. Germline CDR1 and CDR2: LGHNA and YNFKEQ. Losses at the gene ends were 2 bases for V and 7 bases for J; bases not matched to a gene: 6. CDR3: CASSQTGTGGIGELFF. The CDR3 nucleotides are TGTGCCAGCAGCCAAACCGGGACAGGGGGGATCGGGGAGCTGTTTTTT.

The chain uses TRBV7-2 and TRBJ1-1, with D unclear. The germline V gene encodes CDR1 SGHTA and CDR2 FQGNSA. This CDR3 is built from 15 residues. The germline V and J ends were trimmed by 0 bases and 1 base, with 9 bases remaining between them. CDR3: CASSLAHSGNTEAFF. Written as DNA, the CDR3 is TGTGCCAGCAGCTTAGCTCACTCGGGGAACACTGAAGCTTTCTTT.

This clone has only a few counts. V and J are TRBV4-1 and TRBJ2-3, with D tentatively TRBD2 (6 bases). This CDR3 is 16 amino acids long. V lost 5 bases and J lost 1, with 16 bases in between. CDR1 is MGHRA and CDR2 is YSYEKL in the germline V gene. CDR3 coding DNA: TGCGCCAGCAGCGAAAGACTAGATAAAGGCACAGATACGCAGTATTTT. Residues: CASSERLDKGTDTQYF.

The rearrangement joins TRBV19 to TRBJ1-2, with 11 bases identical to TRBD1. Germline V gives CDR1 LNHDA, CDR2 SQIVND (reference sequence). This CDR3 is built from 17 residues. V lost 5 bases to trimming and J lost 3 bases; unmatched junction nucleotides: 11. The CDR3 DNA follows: TGTGCCAGTAGTGAGGACAGGGGGCGCATTCCCTACTATGGCTACACCTTC. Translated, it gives CASSEDRGRIPYYGYTF.

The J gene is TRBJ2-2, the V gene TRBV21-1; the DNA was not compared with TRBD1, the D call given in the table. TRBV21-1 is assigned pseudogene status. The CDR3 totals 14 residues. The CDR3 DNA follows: TGTGCCAGCAGCCCCCGGGACAGAACCGGGGAGCTGTTTTTT. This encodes CASSPRDRTGELFF.

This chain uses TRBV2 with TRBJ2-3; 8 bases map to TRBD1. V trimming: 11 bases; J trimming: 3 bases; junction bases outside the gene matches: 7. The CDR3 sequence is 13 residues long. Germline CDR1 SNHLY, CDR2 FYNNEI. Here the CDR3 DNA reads TGTGCCTCGACAGGGGTGGAGACAGATACGCAGTATTTT. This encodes CASTGVETDTQYF.

The CDR3 DNA follows: TGTGCCAGCAGTTTAGCCCAGGGAGGTTCACCCCTCCACTTT. Translated: CASSLAQGGSPLHF. The J gene is TRBJ1-6, the V gene TRBV28, with TRBD1 as a possible D gene (5 bases). The germline V gene has CDR1 MDHEN and CDR2 SYDVKM. The CDR3 is made up of 14 amino acids. Trimming shortened V by 2 bases and J by 9 bases, and 11 bases separated the two germline ends.

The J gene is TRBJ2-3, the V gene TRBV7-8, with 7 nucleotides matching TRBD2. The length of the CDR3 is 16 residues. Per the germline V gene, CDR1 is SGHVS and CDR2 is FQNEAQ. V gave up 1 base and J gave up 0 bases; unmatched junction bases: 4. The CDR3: CASSLEAGTSTDTQYF. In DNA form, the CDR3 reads TGTGCCAGCAGCTTAGAAGCGGGGACCAGCACAGATACGCAGTATTTT.

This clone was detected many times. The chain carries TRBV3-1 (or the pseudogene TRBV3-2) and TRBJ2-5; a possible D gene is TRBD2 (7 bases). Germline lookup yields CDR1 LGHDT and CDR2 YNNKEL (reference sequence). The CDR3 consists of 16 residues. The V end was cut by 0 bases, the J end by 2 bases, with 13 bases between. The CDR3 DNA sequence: TGTGCCAGCAGCCAAGATTCCGGGGGGCGGCAAGAGACCCAGTACTTC. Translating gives CASSQDSGGRQETQYF.

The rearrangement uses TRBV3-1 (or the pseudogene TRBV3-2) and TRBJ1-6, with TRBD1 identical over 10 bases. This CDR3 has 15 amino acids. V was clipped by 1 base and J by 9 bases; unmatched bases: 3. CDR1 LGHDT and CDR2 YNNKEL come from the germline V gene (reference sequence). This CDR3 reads CASSQGTGGGSPLHF. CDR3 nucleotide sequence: TGTGCCAGCAGCCAAGGGACAGGGGGAGGTTCACCCCTCCACTTT.

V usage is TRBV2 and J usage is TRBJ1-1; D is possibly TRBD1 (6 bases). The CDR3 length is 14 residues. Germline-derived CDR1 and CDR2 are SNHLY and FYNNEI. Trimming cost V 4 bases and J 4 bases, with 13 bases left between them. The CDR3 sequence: CASSGQVGITEAFF. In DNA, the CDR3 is TGTGCCAGCAGTGGACAGGTGGGGATCACTGAAGCTTTCTTT.

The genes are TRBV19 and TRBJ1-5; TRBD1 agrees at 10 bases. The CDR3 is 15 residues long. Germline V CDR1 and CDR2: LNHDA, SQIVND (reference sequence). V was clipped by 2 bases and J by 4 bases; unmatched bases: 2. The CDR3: CASSIQDRGNQPQHF. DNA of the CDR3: TGTGCCAGTAGTATACAGGACAGGGGGAATCAGCCCCAGCATTTT.

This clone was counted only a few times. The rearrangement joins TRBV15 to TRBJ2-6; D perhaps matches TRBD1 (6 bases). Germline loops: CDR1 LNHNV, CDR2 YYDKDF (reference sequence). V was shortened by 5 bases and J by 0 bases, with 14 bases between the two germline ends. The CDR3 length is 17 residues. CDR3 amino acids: CATSGQLLSSGANVLTF. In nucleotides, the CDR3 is TGTGCCACCAGCGGACAGTTACTAAGCTCTGGGGCCAACGTCCTGACTTTC.

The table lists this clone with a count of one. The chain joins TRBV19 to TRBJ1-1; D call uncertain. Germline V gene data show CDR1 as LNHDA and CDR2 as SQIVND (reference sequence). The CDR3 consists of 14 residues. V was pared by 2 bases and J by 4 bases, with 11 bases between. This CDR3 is CASSISGKGTEAFF. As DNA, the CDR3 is TGTGCCAGTAGTATATCGGGGAAGGGCACTGAAGCTTTCTTT.

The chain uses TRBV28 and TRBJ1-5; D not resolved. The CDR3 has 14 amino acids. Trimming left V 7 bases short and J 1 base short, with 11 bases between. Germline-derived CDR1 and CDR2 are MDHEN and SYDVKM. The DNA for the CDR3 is TGTGCCAGCAAGGTCAGCGGGAGCAATCAGCCCCAGCATTTT. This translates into CASKVSGSNQPQHF. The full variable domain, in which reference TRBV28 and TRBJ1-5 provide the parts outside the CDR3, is DVKVTQSSRYLVKRTGEKVFLECVQDMDHENMFWYRQDPGLGLRLIYFSYDVKMKEKGDIPEGYSVSREKKERFSLILESASTNQTSMYLCASKVSGSNQPQHFGDGTRLSIL.

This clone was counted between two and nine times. The CDR3 region is CASSLVDGYTF. The CDR3 region has the DNA TGTGCCAGCAGCTTGGTCGATGGCTACACCTTC. The chain recombines TRBV5-8 with TRBJ1-2; D is undetermined. The CDR3 has 11 amino acids. CDR1 and CDR2 from the germline V gene are SGHTS and YDEGEE. V gave up 0 bases and J gave up 6 bases, with 3 bases separating them.

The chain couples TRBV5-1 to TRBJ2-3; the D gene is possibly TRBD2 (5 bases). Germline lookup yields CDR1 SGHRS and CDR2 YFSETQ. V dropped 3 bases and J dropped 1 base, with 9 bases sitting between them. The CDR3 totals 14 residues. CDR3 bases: TGCGCCAGCAGCTCGGGATCCCGCACAGATACGCAGTATTTT. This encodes CASSSGSRTDTQYF.

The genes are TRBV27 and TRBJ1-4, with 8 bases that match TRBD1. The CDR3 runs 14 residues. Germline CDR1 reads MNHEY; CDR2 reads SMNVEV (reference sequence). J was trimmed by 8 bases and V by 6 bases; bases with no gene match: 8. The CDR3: CASRLTGVGEKLFF. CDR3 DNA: TGTGCCAGCAGACTGACAGGGGTGGGGGAAAAACTGTTTTTT.

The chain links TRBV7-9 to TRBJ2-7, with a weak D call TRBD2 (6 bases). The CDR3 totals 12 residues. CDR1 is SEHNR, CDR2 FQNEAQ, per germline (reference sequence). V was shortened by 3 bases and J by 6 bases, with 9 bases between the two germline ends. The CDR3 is CASSLGRIEQYF. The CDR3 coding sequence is TGTGCCAGCAGCTTGGGGAGGATCGAGCAGTACTTC.

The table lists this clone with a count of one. The CDR3 DNA follows: TGTGCCTGGAGGGTAGCTAACTTGGACACTGAAGCTTTCTTT. Translated, it gives CAWRVANLDTEAFF. J is TRBJ1-1 and V is TRBV30; D is unresolved. Trimming took 3 bases from V and 3 from J, leaving 14 bases between them. Germline V lookup: CDR1 GTSNPN, CDR2 SVGIG (reference sequence). The CDR3 has 14 residues.

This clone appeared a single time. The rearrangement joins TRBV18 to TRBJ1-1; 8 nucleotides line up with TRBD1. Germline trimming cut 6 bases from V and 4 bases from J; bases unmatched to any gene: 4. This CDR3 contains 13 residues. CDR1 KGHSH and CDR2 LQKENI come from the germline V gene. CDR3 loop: CASSLQGGTEAFF. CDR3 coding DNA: TGTGCCAGCTCCCTACAGGGGGGCACTGAAGCTTTCTTT.

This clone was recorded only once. CDR3 amino acids: CASSQWDRGLDEAFF. As DNA, the CDR3 is TGTGCCAGCTCACAGTGGGACAGGGGGTTGGATGAAGCTTTCTTT. The chain recombines TRBV18 with TRBJ1-1; 11 bases line up with TRBD1. Losses at the gene ends were 4 bases for V and 7 bases for J; bases not matched to a gene: 8. In germline, CDR1 is KGHSH, CDR2 LQKENI. The CDR3 totals 15 residues.

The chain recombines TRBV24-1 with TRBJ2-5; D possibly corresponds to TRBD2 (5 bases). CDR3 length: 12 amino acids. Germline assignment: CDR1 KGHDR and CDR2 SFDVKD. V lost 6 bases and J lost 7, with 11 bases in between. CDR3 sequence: CATSSLAGTQYF. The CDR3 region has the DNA TGTGCCACCAGTAGTCTAGCAGGGACCCAGTACTTC.

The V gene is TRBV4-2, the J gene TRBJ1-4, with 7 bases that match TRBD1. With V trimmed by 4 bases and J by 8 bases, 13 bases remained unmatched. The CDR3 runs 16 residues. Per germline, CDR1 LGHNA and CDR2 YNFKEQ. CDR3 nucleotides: TGTGCCAGCAGCCTCGAAGGGGGCTTATCAAACGAAAAACTGTTTTTT. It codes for CASSLEGGLSNEKLFF.

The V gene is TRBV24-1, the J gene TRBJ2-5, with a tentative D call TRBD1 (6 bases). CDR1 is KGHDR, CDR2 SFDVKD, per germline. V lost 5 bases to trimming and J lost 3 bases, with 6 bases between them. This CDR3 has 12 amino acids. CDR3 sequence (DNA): TGTGCCACCAGTGGGACAGAAGAGACCCAGTACTTC. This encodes CATSGTEETQYF.

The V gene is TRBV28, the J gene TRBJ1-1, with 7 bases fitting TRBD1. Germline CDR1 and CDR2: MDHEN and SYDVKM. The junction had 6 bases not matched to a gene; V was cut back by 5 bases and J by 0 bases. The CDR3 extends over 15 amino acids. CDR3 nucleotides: TGTGCCAGCAGTCTCCCGGGACAGCTGAACACTGAAGCTTTCTTT. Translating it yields CASSLPGQLNTEAFF.